These 32 T cell receptor beta chains came from one sample sequenced in a study of cytomegalovirus exposure and HLA in healthy donors. TCRdb keeps only in-frame clones here, not all; method: immunoSEQ multiplex PCR. This sample carries tens of thousands of clones, around 94% of them seen once, and the ten largest clones take around 1.1%. The material sequenced was PBMCs. All receptors derive from a man younger than 35 in good health and CMV-seronegative.

This sequence joins TRBV7-3 and TRBJ2-1; D not resolved. The CDR3 extends over 14 amino acids. Germline assignment: CDR1 SGHTA and CDR2 FQGTGA. V dropped 3 bases and J dropped 7 bases, with 13 bases sitting between them. CDR3 bases: TGTGCCAGCAGCTTTGCAAAAGCTGGTAATGAGCAGTTCTTC. Translating gives CASSFAKAGNEQFF.

The chain is built from TRBV4-3 and TRBJ2-3; D might be TRBD2 (6 bases). This CDR3 has 17 amino acids. V was pared by 1 base and J by 5 bases, with 19 bases between. The germline gives CDR1 LGHNA, CDR2 YSLEER. The CDR3 nucleotides are TGCGCCAGCAGCCAAGGGTTAGCGGCTCTTTTGGGAGATACGCAGTATTTT. Its translation is CASSQGLAALLGDTQYF.

The chain employs TRBV7-2 and TRBJ1-5, with no clear D. This CDR3 contains 14 residues. The germline V and J ends were trimmed by 3 bases and 9 bases, with 15 bases remaining between them. From germline, CDR1 is SGHTA and CDR2 FQGNSA. This CDR3 reads CASSFEAGIMPQHF. DNA for the CDR3: TGTGCCAGCAGCTTCGAAGCGGGTATCATGCCCCAGCATTTT. The variable domain in full, with the rest retrieved from reference TRBV7-2 and TRBJ1-5, is GAGVSQSPSNKVTEKGKDVELRCDPISGHTALYWYRQSLGQGLEFLIYFQGNSAPDKSGLPSDRFSAERTGGSVSTLTIQRTQQEDSAVYLCASSFEAGIMPQHFGDGTRLSIL.

The J gene is TRBJ1-5, the V gene TRBV5-6; 8 bases match TRBD1. CDR1 is SGHDT and CDR2 is YYEEEE in the germline V gene. With V trimmed by 1 base and J by 3 bases, 9 bases remained unmatched. This CDR3 is 17 amino acids long. As DNA, the CDR3 is TGTGCCAGCAGCTTGCGCGTAGGGACAGGCTCCAATCAGCCCCAGCATTTT. Its translation: CASSLRVGTGSNQPQHF.

The rearrangement joins TRBV18 to TRBJ1-5; 9 bases fit TRBD1. The CDR3 loop spans 14 amino acids. V trimming: 3 bases; J trimming: 4 bases; junction bases outside the gene matches: 1. CDR1 is KGHSH, CDR2 LQKENI, per germline. CDR3 in amino acids: CASSPDRGNQPQHF. DNA of the CDR3: TGTGCCAGCTCACCGGACAGGGGAAATCAGCCCCAGCATTTT.

The chain has TRBV10-3 and TRBJ2-1, with D tentatively TRBD2 (5 bases). This CDR3 is 15 amino acids long. V lost 7 bases to trimming and J lost 0 bases, with 13 bases between them. Germline-derived CDR1 and CDR2 are ENHRY and SYGVKD. The chain's CDR3 is CAIKRSGNSYNEQFF. CDR3 sequence (DNA): TGTGCCATCAAAAGAAGCGGCAACTCCTACAATGAGCAGTTCTTC.

V gene TRBV4-1 combines with J gene TRBJ1-2; D ambiguous. The CDR3 length is 15 residues. The V end lost 1 base, the J end lost 2 bases, and 11 bases lay between the germline ends. Germline values: CDR1 MGHRA, CDR2 YSYEKL. The CDR3 DNA follows: TGCGCCAGCAGCCAAGTTGGAGTGGTGAACTATGGCTACACCTTC. This translates into CASSQVGVVNYGYTF.

The V call is TRBV11-2, the J call TRBJ2-5; D may be TRBD1 (6 bases). The CDR3 loop spans 13 amino acids. V lost 1 base to trimming and J lost 7 bases, with 10 bases between them. The V gene's germline CDR1 is SGHAT and CDR2 FQNNGV. The CDR3 loop reads CASSLAGDGTQYF. The CDR3 region has the DNA TGTGCCAGCAGCTTAGCAGGGGACGGGACCCAGTACTTC.

This rearrangement joins TRBV7-9 to TRBJ2-1; 8 bases line up with TRBD2. Germline lookup yields CDR1 SEHNR and CDR2 FQNEAQ (reference sequence). Losses at the gene ends were 5 bases for V and 9 bases for J; bases not matched to a gene: 9. The CDR3 has 14 residues. The CDR3 coding sequence is TGTGCCAGCAGCAAGGGCGGGCTAGCGGGTGAGCAGTTCTTC. Its translation: CASSKGGLAGEQFF.

The V and J genes are TRBV4-1 and TRBJ2-3; 7 nucleotides agree with TRBD2. Unmatched junction bases numbered 9, after V lost 3 bases and J lost 0 bases. Germline CDR1 MGHRA, CDR2 YSYEKL. The CDR3 runs to 17 residues. The CDR3 sequence: CASSHVGRERSTDTQYF. The DNA of the CDR3 is TGCGCCAGCAGCCACGTAGGGCGGGAGCGTAGCACAGATACGCAGTATTTT.

The V and J genes are TRBV5-4 and TRBJ2-5, with a possible D match to TRBD1 (6 bases). The CDR3 has 14 residues. V was clipped by 0 bases and J by 5 bases, with 11 bases between them. Germline V gene data show CDR1 as SGHNT and CDR2 as YYREEE (reference sequence). The CDR3 DNA reads TGTGCCAGCAGCTTGGATGGGGGCGCGGAGACCCAGTACTTC. This translates into CASSLDGGAETQYF.

V usage is TRBV25-1 and J usage is TRBJ2-1, with D perhaps TRBD1 (6 bases). The CDR3 has 13 amino acids. V lost 6 bases to trimming and J lost 7 bases, with 13 bases between them. Germline loops: CDR1 MGHDK, CDR2 SYGVNS. The CDR3 loop is CASSTQGINEQFF. In DNA, the CDR3 is TGTGCCAGCAGCACACAGGGAATAAATGAGCAGTTCTTC.

The chain has TRBV9 and TRBJ1-2; 7 nucleotides match TRBD1. CDR3 length: 16 residues. The germline V gene encodes CDR1 SGDLS and CDR2 YYNGEE. The J segment lost 3 bases and the V segment lost 4 bases, leaving 12 bases of the junction unmatched. DNA of the CDR3: TGTGCCAGCAGCCTCGGACAGGTTCGGAGTCACTATGGCTACACCTTC. This sequence encodes CASSLGQVRSHYGYTF.

J is TRBJ2-5 and V is TRBV28; D ambiguous. The CDR3 runs 12 residues. CDR1 is MDHEN and CDR2 is SYDVKM in the germline V gene. V was pared by 8 bases and J by 0 bases, with 7 bases between. DNA of the CDR3: TGTGCCAGCTTCCGGTACCAAGAGACCCAGTACTTC. It yields the protein CASFRYQETQYF. Filled out from reference TRBV28 and TRBJ2-5, the complete variable domain reads DVKVTQSSRYLVKRTGEKVFLECVQDMDHENMFWYRQDPGLGLRLIYFSYDVKMKEKGDIPEGYSVSREKKERFSLILESASTNQTSMYLCASFRYQETQYFGPGTRLLVL.

This rearrangement joins TRBV5-1 to TRBJ2-7, with TRBD1 matching over 7 bases. The CDR3 length is 13 residues. The V gene end was trimmed by 2 bases and the J gene end by 4 bases; junction bases not matched to a gene: 3. Germline CDR1 is SGHRS and CDR2 is YFSETQ. The DNA of the CDR3 is TGCGCCAGCAGCTTCAGACAGGGATACGAGCAGTACTTC. Translated, it gives CASSFRQGYEQYF.

The V and J genes are TRBV10-1 and TRBJ2-3; TRBD1 matches at 9 bases. From germline, CDR1 is WNHNN and CDR2 SYGVQD (reference sequence). V shed 6 bases, J shed 2 bases, and the junction held 6 bases outside the gene matches. The CDR3 loop spans 15 amino acids. The CDR3 coding sequence is TGCGCCAGCAGAGCCGGGACAGGGATCACAGATACGCAGTATTTT. This sequence encodes CASRAGTGITDTQYF.

The rearrangement joins TRBV5-1 to TRBJ2-1; 14 bases are a match to TRBD2. The CDR3 spans 15 residues. After removal of 4 bases from V and 10 bases from J, the junction contained 7 bases not matched to a gene. Germline CDR1 is SGHRS and CDR2 is YFSETQ. CDR3 bases: TGCGCCAGCAGCGTGGGACTAGCGGGAGCTCGAGAGCAGTTCTTC. Residues: CASSVGLAGAREQFF. Using reference TRBV5-1 and TRBJ2-1 for the parts outside the CDR3, the full variable domain is KAGVTQTPRYLIKTRGQQVTLSCSPISGHRSVSWYQQTPGQGLQFLFEYFSETQRNKGNFPGRFSGRQFSNSRSEMNVSTLELGDSALYLCASSVGLAGAREQFFGPGTRLTVL.

The genes are TRBV7-2 and TRBJ1-2, with 8 bases that match TRBD1. The CDR3 spans 11 residues. The germline V gene has CDR1 SGHTA and CDR2 FQGNSA. The V and J ends lost 4 bases and 14 bases, in that order; junction bases with no gene match: 6. The CDR3 loop reads CASSSGTGGTF. CDR3 in DNA: TGTGCCAGCAGCTCGGGGACAGGAGGGACCTTC.

This chain joins TRBV28 and TRBJ1-5; D remains unclear. Germline V lookup: CDR1 MDHEN, CDR2 SYDVKM. This CDR3 comprises 13 residues. Trimming took off 6 bases at V and 8 bases at J, with 14 bases between the two ends. The CDR3 here is CASSQTKLEPQHF. DNA for the CDR3: TGTGCCAGCAGCCAAACGAAACTGGAGCCCCAGCATTTT.

The gene calls are TRBV6-5 and TRBJ2-2, with TRBD2 matching over 10 bases. The CDR3 loop spans 16 amino acids. Germline-derived CDR1 and CDR2 are MNHEY and SVGAGI. J lost 3 bases, V lost 0 bases, and 1 base had no gene match. The CDR3 DNA reads TGTGCCAGCAGTTACTCTAGCGGGAGGTACACCGGGGAGCTGTTTTTT. It specifies CASSYSSGRYTGELFF.

V gene TRBV28 combines with J gene TRBJ1-1; D may be TRBD1 (6 bases). Germline V lookup: CDR1 MDHEN, CDR2 SYDVKM. There are 15 residues in the CDR3. Trimming removed 6 bases at V and 5 bases at J, with 19 bases between. This CDR3 is CASRTQGFGSTEAFF. Here the CDR3 DNA reads TGTGCCAGCAGAACTCAGGGGTTCGGTTCGACTGAAGCTTTCTTT.

This chain connects TRBV15 to TRBJ1-5; D uncertain. The CDR3 is 15 amino acids. Germline-derived CDR1 and CDR2 are LNHNV and YYDKDF (reference sequence). Trimming took 4 bases from V and 6 from J, leaving 16 bases between them. DNA of the CDR3: TGTGCCACCAGCACCTCCCCAGGAAAGATTCAGCCCCAGCATTTT. Translation gives CATSTSPGKIQPQHF.

The V and J genes are TRBV7-9 and TRBJ2-3, with D unresolved. This CDR3 region has 14 residues. The germline V gene has CDR1 SEHNR and CDR2 FQNEAQ (reference sequence). Trimming pared 1 base from V and 6 bases from J, leaving 11 bases between. Here the CDR3 DNA reads TGTGCCAGCAGCTTAGTAGGTCCCGGGGATACGCAGTATTTT. Protein: CASSLVGPGDTQYF. Full variable domain (missing parts from reference TRBV7-9 and TRBJ2-3): DTGVSQNPRHKITKRGQNVTFRCDPISEHNRLYWYRQTLGQGPEFLTYFQNEAQLEKSRLLSDRFSAERPKGSFSTLEIQRTEQGDSAMYLCASSLVGPGDTQYFGPGTRLTVL.

The J gene is TRBJ2-7, the V gene TRBV28; D not certain. Trimming took 7 bases from V and 0 from J, leaving 7 bases between them. CDR1 MDHEN and CDR2 SYDVKM come from the germline V gene. The CDR3 covers 12 residues. The CDR3 DNA reads TGTGCCAGCACCCATAGCTCCTACGAGCAGTACTTC. It encodes CASTHSSYEQYF.

This clone has more than one count but fewer than ten. V is TRBV28 and J is TRBJ2-1, with 14 bases that match TRBD2. J was trimmed by 2 bases and V by 3 bases; bases with no gene match: 3. CDR1 and CDR2 (germline): MDHEN, SYDVKM. CDR3 length: 17 amino acids. CDR3 amino acids: CASSLTSGRAAYNEQFF. The CDR3, as DNA: TGTGCCAGCAGTTTGACTAGCGGGAGGGCCGCCTACAATGAGCAGTTCTTC.

This chain connects TRBV13 to TRBJ2-1; 11 nucleotides line up with TRBD2. Trimming at V came to 5 bases and at J to 7 bases, leaving 10 bases not matched to a gene. The CDR3 consists of 16 residues. Looked up from germline, CDR1 is PRHDT and CDR2 is FYEKMQ (reference sequence). This CDR3 is CASSHLAGGDYNEQFF. The CDR3 region has the DNA TGTGCCAGCAGCCACCTAGCGGGAGGTGATTATAATGAGCAGTTCTTC.

The rearrangement uses TRBV19 and TRBJ2-7; D is possibly TRBD2 (6 bases). Trimming pared 3 bases from V and 3 bases from J, leaving 18 bases between. The length of the CDR3 is 16 residues. Germline CDR1 is LNHDA and CDR2 is SQIVND (reference sequence). This CDR3 is CASSIVPSGSHYEQYF. CDR3 nucleotides: TGTGCCAGTAGTATCGTACCGAGCGGGTCACACTACGAGCAGTACTTC.

The chain couples TRBV10-1 to TRBJ2-2, with 9 bases aligning to TRBD1. The germline V gene encodes CDR1 WNHNN and CDR2 SYGVQD (reference sequence). The CDR3 extends over 15 amino acids. Trimming cost V 5 bases and J 7 bases; bases outside gene matches: 8. The CDR3 DNA reads as TGCGCCAGCAGTCTTTCACAGGGGGCTGGCGGGGAGCTGTTTTTT. Translated, it gives CASSLSQGAGGELFF.

The V call is TRBV5-1, the J call TRBJ1-5; a weak D match, TRBD1 (5 bases). Germline CDR1 is SGHRS and CDR2 is YFSETQ. Trimming left V 3 bases short and J 5 bases short, with 18 bases between. This CDR3 is built from 16 residues. The CDR3 nucleotides are TGCGCCAGCAGCTGTCCCCGAAACAGGCCCCATCAGCCCCAGCATTTT. Protein: CASSCPRNRPHQPQHF.

This clone was counted a single time. The chain uses TRBV27 and TRBJ2-3; 8 bases align to TRBD2. CDR1 is MNHEY and CDR2 is SMNVEV in the germline V gene (reference sequence). With 6 bases clipped from V and 0 bases from J, the junction kept 2 bases outside the gene matches. There are 14 residues in the CDR3. The CDR3 spells CASSTSGSTDTQYF. In nucleotides, the CDR3 is TGTGCCAGCAGCACTAGCGGTAGCACAGATACGCAGTATTTT.

The rearrangement joins TRBV4-1 to TRBJ2-7; D may be TRBD2 (6 bases). Looked up from germline, CDR1 is MGHRA and CDR2 is YSYEKL. Trimming took 3 bases from V and 0 from J, leaving 12 bases between them. The CDR3 is made up of 15 amino acids. CDR3 loop: CASSQGSGSSYEQYF. The CDR3 DNA sequence: TGCGCCAGCAGCCAGGGTAGCGGAAGCTCCTACGAGCAGTACTTC.

Comment on this clone: One end of the junction is discordant with germline, which a read error may explain. The chain uses TRBV6-1 and TRBJ2-7, with 14 bases aligning to TRBD2. The CDR3 totals 12 residues. The germline V gene encodes CDR1 MNHNS and CDR2 SASEGT. CDR3 nucleotides: TGTGCCAGCACCGGGACTAGCGGGAGCCATCACTTC. This gives the protein CASTGTSGSHHF.